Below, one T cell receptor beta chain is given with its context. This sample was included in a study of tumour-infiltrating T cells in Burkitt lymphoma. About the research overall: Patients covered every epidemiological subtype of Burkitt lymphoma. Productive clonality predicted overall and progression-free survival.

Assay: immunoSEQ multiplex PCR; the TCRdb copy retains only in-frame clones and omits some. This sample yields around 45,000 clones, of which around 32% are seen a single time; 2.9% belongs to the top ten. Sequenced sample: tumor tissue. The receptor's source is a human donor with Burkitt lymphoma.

Written as DNA, the CDR3 is TGTGCCAGCAGTTACTCGTACTCCGGGAGAGGCTATGGCTACACCTTC. Protein sequence: CASSYSYSGRGYGYTF. The J gene is TRBJ1-2, the V gene TRBV6-5; D remains ambiguous. Germline CDR1 is MNHEY and CDR2 is SVGAGI. The CDR3 totals 16 residues. The germline V and J ends were trimmed by 0 bases and 4 bases, with 15 bases remaining between them.